The TCR beta chain under discussion was sequenced for a study of OX40 agonist ivuxolimab in advanced cancers. The overall study: Ivuxolimab, which patients received intravenously every 2 weeks, was dosed at 0.01 to 10 mg/kg. Every patient in dose escalation had hepatocellular carcinoma, melanoma, renal cell or head and neck cancer.

As for this clone: Its target is unknown.

The CDR3 is 16 residues long. The V gene's germline CDR1 is MNHEY and CDR2 SMNVEV (reference sequence). Germline trimming cut 5 bases from V and 0 bases from J; bases unmatched to any gene: 4. Only in-frame clones appear in the TCRdb table, and some are missing; sequencing was by immunoSEQ multiplex PCR. The sample lists 70,000 to 100,000 clones; about 88% were seen once. Study-wide points: At 0.1 to 3.0 mg/kg and by week 6, CD4+ and CD8+ T cells in the blood had expanded clonally.

This chain links TRBV27 with TRBJ2-5; 12 bases match TRBD2. This receptor was taken from an adult with an advanced solid tumor such as melanoma, head and neck, liver or kidney cancer. The sequencing here drew on CD4+ or CD8+ T cells sorted from blood, taken in a trial of the OX40 agonist ivuxolimab. The CDR3 spells CASSRTSGMYQETQYF. CDR3 bases: TGTGCCAGCAGTAGGACTAGCGGGATGTACCAAGAGACCCAGTACTTC.